The 3 T cell receptor beta chains reported below all come from one sample, sequenced in a study of neoadjuvant anti-PD-1 for oral cavity cancer. The protocol was immunoSEQ multiplex PCR, while the TCRdb copy is restricted to in-frame clones and leaves out a portion. The repertoire has tens of thousands of clones, roughly 35% of them found once; the top ten carry roughly 16%. Time point: after neoadjuvant nivolumab, at surgical resection. The material was tumor tissue, obtained after nivolumab (anti-PD-1) treatment. The receptors come from a person between 35 and 79 years old with oral cavity squamous cell carcinoma.

This clone was seen many times. In DNA, the CDR3 is TGTGCCAGCACCTCCCCGGACAGGGAGAGTGGCTACACCTTC. Translation: CASTSPDRESGYTF. V and J are TRBV7-9 and TRBJ1-2; 8 nucleotides line up with TRBD1. Per germline, CDR1 SEHNR and CDR2 FQNEAQ (reference sequence). This CDR3 region has 14 residues. Losses at the gene ends were 7 bases for V and 7 bases for J; bases not matched to a gene: 11. Full variable domain (remainder filled in from reference TRBV7-9 and TRBJ1-2): DTGVSQNPRHKITKRGQNVTFRCDPISEHNRLYWYRQTLGQGPEFLTYFQNEAQLEKSRLLSDRFSAERPKGSFSTLEIQRTEQGDSAMYLCASTSPDRESGYTFGSGTRLTVV.

This clone was seen a handful of times. In nucleotides, the CDR3 is TGTGCCAGCAGCTCCTGGGCCAGTACAAGCACAGATACGCAGTATTTT. Translated, it gives CASSSWASTSTDTQYF. The chain joins TRBV5-4 to TRBJ2-3, with D uncertain. Germline CDR1 and CDR2: SGHNT and YYREEE (reference sequence). V was trimmed by 3 bases and J by 0 bases, leaving 14 bases between them. The CDR3 loop spans 16 amino acids.

V usage is TRBV5-1 and J usage is TRBJ2-7; D may be TRBD2 (6 bases). The CDR3 totals 13 residues. The ends were cut back, 2 bases at V and 3 bases at J, with 9 bases in the middle. Germline values: CDR1 SGHRS, CDR2 YFSETQ. The CDR3 sequence is CASSFVGGYEQYF. CDR3 nucleotides: TGCGCCAGCAGCTTCGTCGGGGGCTACGAGCAGTACTTC. The full variable domain, with the rest looked up from reference TRBV5-1 and TRBJ2-7, is KAGVTQTPRYLIKTRGQQVTLSCSPISGHRSVSWYQQTPGQGLQFLFEYFSETQRNKGNFPGRFSGRQFSNSRSEMNVSTLELGDSALYLCASSFVGGYEQYFGPGTRLTVT.